This T cell receptor beta chain was observed in a study of PD-1 blockade in classical Hodgkin lymphoma. This clone has a handful of counts. No patient escaped relapse after autologous stem cell transplantation, and brentuximab vedotin exposure varied. Complete response, partial response or progressive disease constituted the best response categories observed. The table came from immunoSEQ multiplex PCR; TCRdb's copy has only in-frame clones and leaves some out. The table has some 46,000 clones, about three quarters seen once. Germline CDR1 and CDR2: LNHNV and YYDKDF (reference sequence). The CDR3 spans 15 residues. With 1 base removed from V and 4 bases from J, the gap between germline ends came to 11 bases.

The material was peripheral blood mononuclear cells (PBMCs), obtained before the second cycle of nivolumab. The receptor was isolated from a human donor with classical Hodgkin lymphoma. The chain combines TRBV15 with TRBJ2-1, with D hard to call. The chain's CDR3 is CATSRVNRGYNEQFF. CDR3 bases: TGTGCCACCAGCAGAGTAAATAGAGGATACAATGAGCAGTTCTTC. Drawing the rest from reference TRBV15 and TRBJ2-1, the complete variable domain is DAMVIQNPRYQVTQFGKPVTLSCSQTLNHNVMYWYQQKSSQAPKLLFHYYDKDFNNEADTPDNFQSRRPNTSFCFLDIRSPGLGDTAMYLCATSRVNRGYNEQFFGPGTRLTVL.